These T cell receptor beta chains were read from a single sample in a study of blood T cell repertoires in COVID-19. Data came from immunoSEQ multiplex PCR; TCRdb stores just in-frame clones and leaves some out. The data contain roughly 70,000 clones, approximately 91% of them singletons. The sample taken for sequencing was peripheral blood. Receptors were obtained from a human donor with active COVID-19. The donor label of this sample is uncertain. The CDR3 runs from the conserved cysteine through the conserved F or W. The order of the fields is D gene, clone size, V gene, J gene, CDR3 DNA, CDR3 protein. D genes are given only for firm matches. Some rows have no size entry. The others give once, few or many, or a class for an expanded clone.

D: TRBD1; size: .; V: TRBV7-2; J: TRBJ2-1; DNA: TGTGCCAGCAGCCCCCCGGGACAGGGAGTGCACAATGAGCAGTTCTTC; CDR3: CASSPPGQGVHNEQFF
D: .; size: .; V: TRBV9; J: TRBJ2-1; DNA: TGTGCCAGCAGCGAGAGCTCCTACAATGAGCAGTTCTTC; CDR3: CASSESSYNEQFF
D: TRBD2; size: .; V: TRBV11-3; J: TRBJ2-7; DNA: TGTGCCAGCAGCCCCTGGGGGAGACTAGCGGGATTCTACGAGCAGTACTTC; CDR3: CASSPWGRLAGFYEQYF
D: .; size: .; V: TRBV5-4; J: TRBJ1-3; DNA: TGTGCCAGCAGTCCAGGGTTGGGAAACACCATATATTTT; CDR3: CASSPGLGNTIYF
D: .; size: .; V: TRBV28; J: TRBJ2-7; DNA: TGTGCCAGCAGCCACTTCACGGAGCAGTACTTC; CDR3: CASSHFTEQYF
D: .; size: .; V: TRBV7-2; J: TRBJ2-5; DNA: TGTGCCAGCAGCTCCCGACAGGGAGGAGAGACCCAGTACTTC; CDR3: CASSSRQGGETQYF
D: TRBD1; size: .; V: TRBV12-3/TRBV12-4; J: TRBJ1-5; DNA: TGTGCCAGCAGTCGACAGGGTCAGCCCCAGCATTTT; CDR3: CASSRQGQPQHF
D: TRBD1; size: .; V: TRBV29-1; J: TRBJ2-1; DNA: TGCAGCGTCTTTTTGGAGGGACAGGGACGGTTCTTC; CDR3: CSVFLEGQGRFF
D: .; size: once; V: TRBV19; J: TRBJ2-2; DNA: TGTGCCAGTAGTATAGGGGGCGCCGGGGAGCTGTTTTTT; CDR3: CASSIGGAGELFF
D: TRBD1; size: .; V: TRBV2; J: TRBJ2-4; DNA: TGTGCCAGCAGTGGGACAGGGGGAGCCAAAAACATTCAGTACTTC; CDR3: CASSGTGGAKNIQYF
D: .; size: .; V: TRBV15; J: TRBJ2-5; DNA: TGTGCCACCAGCAGAGAGGGGGCCCAGTCCCCCCAAGAGACCCAGTACTTC; CDR3: CATSREGAQSPQETQYF
D: .; size: .; V: TRBV5-1; J: TRBJ2-3; DNA: TGCGCCAGCAGCTCGGCAGGGTTAGATACGCAGTATTTT; CDR3: CASSSAGLDTQYF
D: .; size: .; V: TRBV24-1; J: TRBJ2-6; DNA: TGTGCCACCAGTGACGGACAGTCCCCGGGCGTCCTGACTTTC; CDR3: CATSDGQSPGVLTF
D: .; size: .; V: TRBV19; J: TRBJ1-4; DNA: TGTGCCAGTACCACTCCGGGCAGCCGGGGAGGTGGTGAAAAACTGTTTTTT; CDR3: CASTTPGSRGGGEKLFF
D: TRBD2; size: .; V: TRBV6-1; J: TRBJ2-7; DNA: TGTGCCAGCAGTGAGCGAGGGAGCGGGGACGAGCAGTACTTC; CDR3: CASSERGSGDEQYF
D: TRBD1; size: .; V: TRBV24-1; J: TRBJ2-1; DNA: TGTGCCACCAGTGATTTGCGGGACAGCCCAAGCTCCTACAATGAGCAGTTCTTC; CDR3: CATSDLRDSPSSYNEQFF
D: TRBD1; size: .; V: TRBV19; J: TRBJ1-2; DNA: TGTGCCAGTACCCCCCCGGGACAGGGGGCGCGCATCTATGGCTACACCTTC; CDR3: CASTPPGQGARIYGYTF
D: .; size: .; V: TRBV5-4; J: TRBJ1-2; DNA: TGTGCCAGCAGCGGGAAGACAGGATCTAACTATGGCTACACCTTC; CDR3: CASSGKTGSNYGYTF
D: TRBD1; size: .; V: TRBV18; J: TRBJ2-2; DNA: TGTGCCAGCTCCCAGGACAGGTCCACCGGGGAGCTGTTTTTT; CDR3: CASSQDRSTGELFF
D: TRBD2; size: .; V: TRBV7-8; J: TRBJ2-3; DNA: TGTGCCAGCAGCTTAGGAGGACTAGCGGGAGTTGCAGATACGCAGTATTTT; CDR3: CASSLGGLAGVADTQYF
D: .; size: .; V: TRBV19; J: TRBJ1-2; DNA: TGTGCCAGTAGACCCGAGGCACGCGACTATGGCTACACCTTC; CDR3: CASRPEARDYGYTF
D: .; size: .; V: TRBV28; J: TRBJ2-5; DNA: TGTGCCAGCAGTTTATCCTTCCTCCAAGAGACCCAGTACTTC; CDR3: CASSLSFLQETQYF
D: TRBD2; size: .; V: TRBV28; J: TRBJ2-5; DNA: TGTGCCAGCACGGCGGGAGGAAGGGAGACCCAGTACTTC; CDR3: CASTAGGRETQYF
D: .; size: .; V: TRBV21-1; J: TRBJ1-5; DNA: TGTGCCAGCAGCAAAGGTTGTACCGGGACAGATAGCAATCAGCCCCAGCATTTT; CDR3: CASSKGCTGTDSNQPQHF
D: TRBD1; size: .; V: TRBV2; J: TRBJ2-7; DNA: TGTGCCAGCAGAGGACAGGGGGCCGGTGAGCAGTACTTC; CDR3: CASRGQGAGEQYF
D: TRBD2; size: .; V: TRBV2; J: TRBJ2-3; DNA: TGTGCCAGCAGTTTTGCCGGGACTAGCGGGACTGGGACGCAGTATTTT; CDR3: CASSFAGTSGTGTQYF
D: TRBD2; size: .; V: TRBV19; J: TRBJ2-5; DNA: TGTGCCAGTAGTACCTCACTAGCGGGCGGCCGGAGGGCCCAGTACTTC; CDR3: CASSTSLAGGRRAQYF
D: .; size: .; V: TRBV18; J: TRBJ1-5; DNA: TGTGCCAGCTCTGCGGGGGAGAATCAGCCCCAGCATTTT; CDR3: CASSAGENQPQHF
D: .; size: .; V: TRBV5-1; J: TRBJ2-7; DNA: TGCGCCAGCAGCTTGGAGGGGGGGCTTGGAACCACGTACTTC; CDR3: CASSLEGGLGTTYF
D: TRBD2; size: .; V: TRBV9; J: TRBJ2-1; DNA: TGTGCCAGCAGCGTGGGGGGAGGGGCCTACAATGAGCAGTTCTTC; CDR3: CASSVGGGAYNEQFF
D: TRBD1; size: .; V: TRBV7-2; J: TRBJ1-4; DNA: TGTGCCAGCAGGGGACAGTTAGCTAATGAAAAACTGTTTTTT; CDR3: CASRGQLANEKLFF
D: TRBD2; size: .; V: TRBV5-6; J: TRBJ2-7; DNA: TGTGCCAGCAGCTCAACTAGCGGGAGCCCCTACGAGCAGTACTTC; CDR3: CASSSTSGSPYEQYF
D: .; size: once; V: TRBV7-2; J: TRBJ1-2; DNA: TGTGCCAGCAGCTTAAAACAGCCTAATGGCTACACCTTC; CDR3: CASSLKQPNGYTF
D: TRBD1; size: .; V: TRBV29-1; J: TRBJ2-1; DNA: TGCAGCGGTAGGGGGCGGTCGACCCACAATGAGCAGTTCTTC; CDR3: CSGRGRSTHNEQFF
D: TRBD2; size: .; V: TRBV27; J: TRBJ2-3; DNA: TGTGCCAGCAGCAAAGGACTAGCGCAGGATACGCAGTATTTT; CDR3: CASSKGLAQDTQYF
D: .; size: .; V: TRBV28; J: TRBJ2-7; DNA: TGTGCCAGCAGGACAGTCTACGAGCAGTACTTC; CDR3: CASRTVYEQYF